These 32 T cell receptor beta chains share one sample of origin, sequenced in a study of blood T cell repertoires in COVID-19. This table comes from immunoSEQ multiplex PCR, and its TCRdb copy is limited to in-frame clones, with some not included. The table includes about 240,000 clones, roughly four fifths detected once. Sequenced material: peripheral blood. The receptors shown here come from a woman in her 70s with acute or convalescent COVID-19.

V gene TRBV4-3 combines with J gene TRBJ2-3; no clear D. Germline lookup yields CDR1 LGHNA and CDR2 YSLEER. The CDR3 spans 14 residues. V lost 0 bases and J lost 0, with 4 bases in between. The CDR3 coding sequence is TGCGCCAGCAGCCAAGAGACTAGCACAGATACGCAGTATTTT. The encoded protein is CASSQETSTDTQYF.

The gene calls are TRBV10-3 and TRBJ1-5; 10 bases agree with TRBD1. The CDR3 sequence is 15 residues long. CDR1 is ENHRY and CDR2 is SYGVKD in the germline V gene. J lost 6 bases, V lost 6 bases, and 8 bases had no gene match. Written as DNA, the CDR3 is TGTGCCATCAGCGGCGGACAGGGGGTAAGTCAGCCCCAGCATTTT. Residues: CAISGGQGVSQPQHF.

The chain is built from TRBV6-2 or TRBV6-3 and TRBJ1-5; D gene ambiguous. CDR1 is MNHEY and CDR2 is SVGEGT in the germline V gene. This CDR3 contains 13 residues. Trimming removed 2 bases from V and 7 bases from J, with 9 bases in between. CDR3 amino acids: CASSYTSRQPQHF. CDR3 bases: TGTGCCAGCAGTTACACATCACGCCAGCCCCAGCATTTT.

J is TRBJ1-5 and V is TRBV3-1 (or the pseudogene TRBV3-2), with D perhaps matching TRBD1 (5 bases). This CDR3 region has 14 residues. Germline values: CDR1 LGHDT, CDR2 YNNKEL (reference sequence). V was shortened by 3 bases and J by 3 bases, with 9 bases between the two germline ends. This CDR3 reads CASSQEGANQPQHF. The CDR3 DNA is TGTGCCAGCAGCCAGGAAGGGGCCAATCAGCCCCAGCATTTT.

The chain links TRBV7-9 to TRBJ2-3; the D gene is possibly TRBD1 (5 bases). The CDR3 loop spans 13 amino acids. Germline lookup yields CDR1 SEHNR and CDR2 FQNEAQ (reference sequence). The CDR3 coding sequence is TGTGCGACCCCAGGGCCGCCCACAGATACGCAGTATTTT. Its translation is CATPGPPTDTQYF.

The chain couples TRBV18 to TRBJ2-2; 7 bases match TRBD1. Germline lookup yields CDR1 KGHSH and CDR2 LQKENI. The CDR3 loop spans 16 amino acids. Trimming cost V 3 bases and J 2 bases; bases outside gene matches: 6. The CDR3 region is CASSPLDRVNTGELFF. The CDR3 region has the DNA TGTGCCAGCTCACCGCTAGACAGGGTAAACACCGGGGAGCTGTTTTTT.

CDR3 amino acids: CASSSTQEGPVQYF. DNA for the CDR3: TGTGCCAGTTCTTCGACCCAAGAGGGTCCCGTGCAGTACTTC. The genes are TRBV27 and TRBJ2-7; D is possibly TRBD2 (5 bases). The germline V gene has CDR1 MNHEY and CDR2 SMNVEV (reference sequence). Between the trimmed V and J ends, which lost 9 bases and 9 bases, there was a span of 24 bases. The CDR3 consists of 14 residues.

The V call is TRBV28, the J call TRBJ1-2; 9 positions match TRBD1. V gave up 5 bases and J gave up 1 base; unmatched junction bases: 5. The CDR3 is 15 residues long. CDR1 is MDHEN and CDR2 is SYDVKM in the germline V gene. CDR3 sequence reads: CASSPWTGDNYGYTF. The CDR3 nucleotides are TGTGCCAGCAGTCCATGGACAGGGGATAACTATGGCTACACCTTC.

V gene TRBV7-8 combines with J gene TRBJ2-7; D is possibly TRBD1 (5 bases). Germline V gene sequence: CDR1 SGHVS, CDR2 FQNEAQ. Trimming pared 1 base from V and 5 bases from J, leaving 12 bases between. This CDR3 is built from 14 residues. Here the CDR3 DNA reads TGTGCCAGCAGCTTAGAGCAGGGAACGAACGAGCAGTACTTC. It codes for CASSLEQGTNEQYF. Looking up the rest from reference TRBV7-8 and TRBJ2-7 gives the full variable domain: GAGVSQSPRYKVAKRGQDVALRCDPISGHVSLFWYQQALGQGPEFLTYFQNEAQLDKSGLPSDRFFAERPEGSVSTLKIQRTQQEDSAVYLCASSLEQGTNEQYFGPGTRLTVT.

This clone was recorded only once. CDR3 sequence (DNA): TGCGCCAGCAAGGGGGATCACACTGAAGCTTTCTTT. It yields the protein CASKGDHTEAFF. V usage is TRBV5-1 and J usage is TRBJ1-1; perhaps TRBD1 as D (6 bases). The CDR3 spans 12 residues. V shed 6 bases and J shed 3 bases, with 9 bases lying between them. The V gene's germline CDR1 is SGHRS and CDR2 YFSETQ.

The rearrangement joins TRBV27 to TRBJ2-7, with 7 bases matching TRBD1. This CDR3 has 15 residues. Germline values: CDR1 MNHEY, CDR2 SMNVEV (reference sequence). The trim removed 5 bases at V and 4 bases at J, leaving 11 bases unmatched. CDR3 nucleotide sequence: TGTGCCAGCAGTCCCCGACAGGGCGAGATATACGAGCAGTACTTC. It codes for CASSPRQGEIYEQYF.

This rearrangement joins TRBV30 to TRBJ1-1; possible D gene TRBD1, 6 bases. V was trimmed by 4 bases and J by 4 bases, leaving 10 bases between them. Germline V lookup: CDR1 GTSNPN, CDR2 SVGIG (reference sequence). The CDR3 loop spans 12 amino acids. Here the CDR3 DNA reads TGTGCCTGGACCAGAGGGGGCACTGAAGCTTTCTTT. This codes for CAWTRGGTEAFF.

This clone appeared a single time. The rearrangement uses TRBV4-2 and TRBJ1-5; a weak D match, TRBD1 (6 bases). Germline loops: CDR1 LGHNA, CDR2 YNFKEQ. V lost 0 bases, J lost 3 bases, and 9 bases lay in between. The CDR3 loop spans 15 amino acids. The CDR3: CASSQEQGYNQPQHF. In DNA, the CDR3 is TGTGCCAGCAGCCAAGAACAGGGCTACAATCAGCCCCAGCATTTT.

V and J are TRBV3-1 (or the pseudogene TRBV3-2) and TRBJ2-3; 7 bases map to TRBD1. Losses at the gene ends were 4 bases for V and 5 bases for J; bases not matched to a gene: 3. CDR3 length: 13 residues. Germline CDR1 LGHDT, CDR2 YNNKEL (reference sequence). CDR3 sequence: CASSPYRGDTQYF. CDR3 bases: TGTGCCAGCAGCCCTTACAGGGGAGATACGCAGTATTTT.

V gene TRBV6-5 combines with J gene TRBJ2-1, with TRBD1 matching 10 bases. Germline V lookup: CDR1 MNHEY, CDR2 SVGAGI. J was trimmed by 7 bases and V by 6 bases; bases with no gene match: 9. CDR3 length: 15 residues. The CDR3 DNA reads as TGTGCCAGCAGGGCCCTCGGGACAGGGGTTAATGAGCAGTTCTTC. Its translation: CASRALGTGVNEQFF.

In nucleotides, the CDR3 is TGTGCCAGCAGTTTATTCTATGGAAACACCATATATTTT. Protein product: CASSLFYGNTIYF. The chain combines TRBV12-3 or TRBV12-4 with TRBJ1-3, with D unclear. This CDR3 has 13 residues. The germline V and J ends were trimmed by 2 bases and 3 bases, with 5 bases remaining between them.

The chain carries TRBV11-2 and TRBJ2-1; 8 positions match TRBD2. V trimming: 4 bases; J trimming: 5 bases; junction bases outside the gene matches: 13. This CDR3 spans 17 amino acids. The germline V gene has CDR1 SGHAT and CDR2 FQNNGV. Here the CDR3 reads CASSSSRGGSLNNEQFF. CDR3 nucleotides: TGTGCCAGCAGCTCCTCACGGGGGGGTAGTCTGAACAATGAGCAGTTCTTC.

The chain couples TRBV5-1 to TRBJ2-1; 9 bases are shared with TRBD1. J was trimmed by 6 bases and V by 0 bases; bases with no gene match: 7. Germline CDR1 reads SGHRS; CDR2 reads YFSETQ. CDR3 size: 16 residues. The CDR3 loop is CASSLALDRGSNEQFF. CDR3 coding DNA: TGCGCCAGCAGCTTGGCCTTGGACAGGGGTTCCAATGAGCAGTTCTTC. Supplemented by reference TRBV5-1 and TRBJ2-1, the full variable domain reads KAGVTQTPRYLIKTRGQQVTLSCSPISGHRSVSWYQQTPGQGLQFLFEYFSETQRNKGNFPGRFSGRQFSNSRSEMNVSTLELGDSALYLCASSLALDRGSNEQFFGPGTRLTVL.

This clone was picked up a small number of times. The chain joins TRBV7-8 to TRBJ1-5; D not certain. V was trimmed by 7 bases and J by 7 bases, leaving 17 bases between them. The CDR3 consists of 14 residues. Germline-derived CDR1 and CDR2 are SGHVS and FQNEAQ. The CDR3 DNA reads as TGTGCCAGCACGCCCCGTGGACTAGGGCAGCCCCAGCATTTT. Protein product: CASTPRGLGQPQHF.

V usage is TRBV29-1 and J usage is TRBJ1-1; the match to TRBD1 covers 7 bases. Germline CDR1 reads SQVTM; CDR2 reads ANQGSEA. The CDR3 has 14 residues. With V trimmed by 5 bases and J by 5 bases, 11 bases remained unmatched. The CDR3 DNA follows: TGCAGCGTTTCTCGACAGGGTCAAGTAACTGAAGCTTTCTTT. Amino acids: CSVSRQGQVTEAFF. The variable domain in full, with the rest retrieved from reference TRBV29-1 and TRBJ1-1, is SAVISQKPSRDICQRGTSLTIQCQVDSQVTMMFWYRQQPGQSLTLIATANQGSEATYESGFVIDKFPISRPNLTFSTLTVSNMSPEDSSIYLCSVSRQGQVTEAFFGQGTRLTVV.

In its sample, this clone was seen once. The rearrangement links TRBV11-2 to TRBJ1-4, with TRBD1 identical over 9 bases. After removal of 7 bases from V and 5 bases from J, the junction contained 2 bases not matched to a gene. The germline gives CDR1 SGHAT, CDR2 FQNNGV. This CDR3 comprises 13 residues. The CDR3 region is CASTGQGNEKLFF. As DNA, the CDR3 is TGTGCCAGCACCGGACAGGGGAATGAAAAACTGTTTTTT.

The chain couples TRBV7-2 to TRBJ1-2; D may be TRBD1 (5 bases). Trimming took 1 base from V and 0 from J, leaving 15 bases between them. In germline, CDR1 is SGHTA, CDR2 FQGNSA. The CDR3 is 17 amino acids. The CDR3 DNA is TGTGCCAGCAGCTTAGTGGTTGACAGTTCAGCTAACTATGGCTACACCTTC. Translation gives CASSLVVDSSANYGYTF.

This clone has a handful of counts. V gene TRBV30 combines with J gene TRBJ1-4, with 7 bases lining up with TRBD1. V gave up 3 bases and J gave up 7 bases; unmatched junction bases: 11. In germline, CDR1 is GTSNPN, CDR2 SVGIG (reference sequence). The CDR3 is 15 amino acids. The CDR3 coding sequence is TGTGCCTGGAGGACCCCAGGGGGGCCTAGTGAAAAACTGTTTTTT. This encodes CAWRTPGGPSEKLFF.

The chain uses TRBV11-3 and TRBJ2-1; possibly TRBD2 for D (5 bases). Germline CDR1 and CDR2: SGHNT and YENEEA. V lost 0 bases and J lost 9, with 18 bases in between. This CDR3 is 16 amino acids long. The CDR3 sequence: CASSLEIGRGVGEQFF. The CDR3 DNA sequence: TGTGCCAGCAGCTTAGAGATAGGACGGGGTGTGGGTGAGCAGTTCTTC. The full variable domain, rest sourced from reference TRBV11-3 and TRBJ2-1, is EAGVVQSPRYKIIEKKQPVAFWCNPISGHNTLYWYLQNLGQGPELLIRYENEEAVDDSQLPKDRFSAERLKGVDSTLKIQPAELGDSAVYLCASSLEIGRGVGEQFFGPGTRLTVL.

V usage is TRBV5-4 and J usage is TRBJ1-2; 11 positions match TRBD1. Germline V lookup: CDR1 SGHNT, CDR2 YYREEE (reference sequence). The CDR3 runs to 17 residues. Trimming took 4 bases from V and 0 from J; bases not matched to a gene: 8. The DNA of the CDR3 is TGTGCCAGCAGCAAGGACAGGGGGCGCGTGGCTAACTATGGCTACACCTTC. This encodes CASSKDRGRVANYGYTF. The full variable domain, with the rest looked up from reference TRBV5-4 and TRBJ1-2, is ETGVTQSPTHLIKTRGQQVTLRCSSQSGHNTVSWYQQALGQGPQFIFQYYREEENGRGNFPPRFSGLQFPNYSSELNVNALELDDSALYLCASSKDRGRVANYGYTFGSGTRLTVV.

The J gene is TRBJ1-5, the V gene TRBV6-2 or TRBV6-3; the D is unclear. Trimming left V 2 bases short and J 4 bases short, with 6 bases between. This CDR3 contains 13 residues. Germline V gene data show CDR1 as MNHEY and CDR2 as SVGEGT. The CDR3 protein is CASSYPPNQPQHF. Written as DNA, the CDR3 is TGTGCCAGCAGTTACCCCCCGAATCAGCCCCAGCATTTT.

The chain links TRBV6-5 to TRBJ2-1, with no clear D. Germline lookup yields CDR1 MNHEY and CDR2 SVGAGI. The CDR3 contains 12 residues. With 7 bases removed from V and 4 bases from J, the gap between germline ends came to 8 bases. The CDR3 coding sequence is TGTGCCAGCACCGACAAGTACAATGAGCAGTTCTTC. Translation: CASTDKYNEQFF.

The V and J genes are TRBV7-2 and TRBJ2-1; D perhaps matches TRBD2 (7 bases). V lost 1 base, J lost 8 bases, and 12 bases lay in between. The CDR3 has 14 amino acids. The germline CDR1 and CDR2 sequences are SGHTA and FQGNSA. The CDR3 DNA reads as TGTGCCAGCAGCTTAGGGGGAGGGGGTTATGAGCAGTTCTTC. It codes for CASSLGGGGYEQFF.

This clone was seen more than once but under ten times. The V and J genes are TRBV3-1 (or the pseudogene TRBV3-2) and TRBJ1-3; TRBD1 is a possible D gene (6 bases). V lost 2 bases to trimming and J lost 4 bases, with 12 bases between them. The CDR3 is 15 residues long. Germline CDR1 is LGHDT and CDR2 is YNNKEL (reference sequence). The CDR3 DNA reads as TGTGCCAGCAGCCAACCCTCTGACAGGGGAAACACCATATATTTT. It translates to CASSQPSDRGNTIYF.

V is TRBV7-6 and J is TRBJ1-3, with D possibly being TRBD1 (6 bases). This CDR3 has 18 residues. Germline V gives CDR1 SGHVS, CDR2 FNYEAQ. Trimming shortened V by 5 bases and J by 1 base, and 21 bases separated the two germline ends. CDR3 bases: TGTGCCAGCAGCCGAACCCGGAGAAGAGGGGGTTCTGGAAACACCATATATTTT. Its translation is CASSRTRRRGGSGNTIYF.

J is TRBJ1-2 and V is TRBV2, with 8 bases aligning to TRBD1. CDR3 length: 15 amino acids. Unmatched junction bases numbered 3, after V lost 0 bases and J lost 3 bases. In germline, CDR1 is SNHLY, CDR2 FYNNEI. CDR3: CASSEADRADYGYTF. The CDR3 DNA reads TGTGCCAGCAGTGAAGCGGACAGGGCGGACTATGGCTACACCTTC. Looking up the rest from reference TRBV2 and TRBJ1-2 gives the full variable domain: EPEVTQTPSHQVTQMGQEVILRCVPISNHLYFYWYRQILGQKVEFLVSFYNNEISEKSEIFDDQFSVERPDGSNFTLKIRSTKLEDSAMYFCASSEADRADYGYTFGSGTRLTVV.

The chain recombines TRBV5-8 with TRBJ1-2; the D is unclear. The germline V and J ends were trimmed by 0 bases and 6 bases, with 27 bases remaining between them. The CDR3 is 19 amino acids. Germline loops: CDR1 SGHTS, CDR2 YDEGEE. The CDR3 loop reads CASSLVPQNEYTMVDGYTF. The DNA of the CDR3 is TGTGCCAGCAGCTTGGTCCCCCAAAATGAGTATACTATGGTGGATGGCTACACCTTC.